The 29 T cell receptor beta chains below all came from one sample that was sequenced in a study of blood T cell repertoires in COVID-19. The repertoire was sequenced with immunoSEQ multiplex PCR; TCRdb's copy has only in-frame clones and lacks some. This table holds roughly 280,000 clones, around 90% found once. Sequencing used peripheral blood. These receptors were obtained from a woman aged 55-75 years with COVID-19, enrolled during active disease.

CDR3 sequence (DNA): TGTGCCATCTCCGCGGGCACTGGAAACACCATATATTTT. Its translation is CAISAGTGNTIYF. The genes are TRBV12-3 or TRBV12-4 and TRBJ1-3, with no clear D. Trimming took 10 bases from V and 2 from J, leaving 12 bases between them. This CDR3 comprises 13 residues.

This chain uses TRBV5-6 with TRBJ1-2; 7 bases line up with TRBD1. The junction had 9 bases not matched to a gene; V was cut back by 0 bases and J by 10 bases. Germline-derived CDR1 and CDR2 are SGHDT and YYEEEE. CDR3 length: 14 residues. This CDR3 is CASSLVTGAQVYTF. Here the CDR3 DNA reads TGTGCCAGCAGCTTGGTTACAGGGGCCCAGGTCTACACCTTC.

This clone was observed a few times. The DNA of the CDR3 is TGTGCCATCAGTGGTAGCGGGGGGCACTACGAGCAGTACTTC. Protein product: CAISGSGGHYEQYF. This rearrangement joins TRBV10-3 to TRBJ2-7; 10 bases are a match to TRBD2. Germline V gene lookup returns CDR1 ENHRY and CDR2 SYGVKD. The J segment lost 3 bases and the V segment lost 4 bases, leaving 3 bases of the junction unmatched. CDR3 length: 14 amino acids.

On this clone itself: The sample has other DNA sequences that encode this CDR3 too. In DNA form, the CDR3 reads TGTGCCAGCAGCTTAGCGGGAGGTTCATACAATGAGCAGTTCTTC. This sequence encodes CASSLAGGSYNEQFF. The rearrangement joins TRBV11-2 to TRBJ2-1, with 7 bases aligning to TRBD2. V shed 1 base, J shed 4 bases, and the junction held 4 bases outside the gene matches. Germline loops: CDR1 SGHAT, CDR2 FQNNGV. The CDR3 consists of 15 residues. Using reference TRBV11-2 and TRBJ2-1 for the parts outside the CDR3, the full variable domain is EAGVAQSPRYKIIEKRQSVAFWCNPISGHATLYWYQQILGQGPKLLIQFQNNGVVDDSQLPKDRFSAERLKGVDSTLKIQPAKLEDSAVYLCASSLAGGSYNEQFFGPGTRLTVL.

The count of this clone is one. The chain recombines TRBV28 with TRBJ1-2; D call uncertain. V lost 5 bases to trimming and J lost 2 bases, with 21 bases between them. Germline V lookup: CDR1 MDHEN, CDR2 SYDVKM. The CDR3 consists of 17 residues. The CDR3 coding sequence is TGTGCCAGCAGTCCCCCCTTTTTGTCGGCGGGCAACTATGGCTACACCTTC. Translation: CASSPPFLSAGNYGYTF.

This chain connects TRBV12-3 or TRBV12-4 to TRBJ2-2; D call uncertain. The length of the CDR3 is 12 residues. V was shortened by 6 bases and J by 6 bases, with 8 bases between the two germline ends. CDR3 sequence: CASRRTAGELFF. CDR3 bases: TGTGCCAGCAGACGTACAGCCGGGGAGCTGTTTTTT.

CDR3: CASSLNSGAWDTQYF. DNA of the CDR3: TGTGCCAGTAGCCTTAATAGCGGGGCCTGGGATACGCAGTATTTT. V is TRBV19 and J is TRBJ2-3, with 8 bases identical to TRBD2. This CDR3 is 15 amino acids long. The V and J ends lost 6 bases and 6 bases, in that order; junction bases with no gene match: 11. The germline CDR1 and CDR2 sequences are LNHDA and SQIVND (reference sequence).

The rearrangement joins TRBV12-3 or TRBV12-4 to TRBJ2-3; the D gene is possibly TRBD1 (6 bases). The CDR3 is made up of 12 amino acids. Trimming pared 5 bases from V and 7 bases from J, leaving 10 bases between. The CDR3 loop reads CASSPDSYTQYF. Here the CDR3 DNA reads TGTGCCAGCAGTCCGGACAGCTATACGCAGTATTTT.

This chain uses TRBV30 with TRBJ1-5; D not resolved. The CDR3 loop spans 15 amino acids. V was pared by 3 bases and J by 7 bases, with 19 bases between. CDR1 is GTSNPN, CDR2 SVGIG, per germline (reference sequence). The CDR3 DNA is TGTGCCTGGAGCGAAATGGCACAGTATCAGCAGCCCCAGCATTTT. Its protein product is CAWSEMAQYQQPQHF.

The chain carries TRBV15 and TRBJ2-6, with D possibly TRBD1 on 6 matching bases. The CDR3 has 18 residues. Per germline, CDR1 LNHNV and CDR2 YYDKDF (reference sequence). V was cut by 1 base and J by 0 bases, with 13 bases left in between. The CDR3 bases are TGTGCCACCAGCAGAGCCAGGGGCACTATCTCTGGGGCCAACGTCCTGACTTTC. It specifies CATSRARGTISGANVLTF.

This rearrangement joins TRBV6-2 or TRBV6-3 to TRBJ1-2; 7 bases agree with TRBD1. Germline V gene lookup returns CDR1 MNHEY and CDR2 SVGEGT. The CDR3 covers 15 residues. V gave up 5 bases and J gave up 5 bases; unmatched junction bases: 11. The CDR3 here is CASSTKDRRGYGYTF. The CDR3 nucleotides read TGTGCCAGCAGTACAAAGGACAGGCGCGGTTATGGCTACACCTTC.

This clone appeared once. The genes are TRBV27 and TRBJ1-5; D uncertain. This CDR3 is 13 amino acids long. The ends were cut back, 3 bases at V and 4 bases at J, with 7 bases in the middle. Germline-derived CDR1 and CDR2 are MNHEY and SMNVEV (reference sequence). CDR3 in DNA: TGTGCCAGCAGTTTGGGAGCTAATCAGCCCCAGCATTTT. Protein product: CASSLGANQPQHF.

J is TRBJ1-1 and V is TRBV27; D not certain. CDR1 and CDR2 (germline): MNHEY, SMNVEV (reference sequence). The CDR3 spans 13 residues. Between the trimmed V and J ends, which lost 6 bases and 4 bases, there was a span of 12 bases. CDR3 in amino acids: CASSHRVLTEAFF. CDR3 DNA: TGTGCCAGCAGCCATCGGGTACTCACTGAAGCTTTCTTT.

The CDR3 is CASSRKSRGNTEAFF. The CDR3 DNA reads as TGTGCCAGCAGTCGTAAATCCAGGGGTAACACTGAAGCTTTCTTT. This rearrangement joins TRBV6-5 to TRBJ1-1; weak D call: TRBD1 (6 bases). The germline V and J ends were trimmed by 5 bases and 2 bases, with 15 bases remaining between them. Germline V gene sequence: CDR1 MNHEY, CDR2 SVGAGI. The CDR3 sequence is 15 residues long.

V usage is TRBV6-4 and J usage is TRBJ2-2; D gene uncertain. The germline V and J ends were trimmed by 6 bases and 4 bases, with 9 bases remaining between them. Germline V gives CDR1 MRHNA, CDR2 SNTAGT. The CDR3 runs 13 residues. In nucleotides, the CDR3 is TGTGCCAGCAGGACTGACGGCACCGGGGAGCTGTTTTTT. Translation: CASRTDGTGELFF.

V gene TRBV6-5 combines with J gene TRBJ1-2; perhaps TRBD1 as D (6 bases). CDR3 size: 14 residues. The germline V and J ends were trimmed by 2 bases and 4 bases, with 11 bases remaining between them. Germline CDR1 reads MNHEY; CDR2 reads SVGAGI. The CDR3 region is CASSYDAGVYGYTF. The CDR3, as DNA: TGTGCCAGCAGTTACGACGCAGGGGTCTATGGCTACACCTTC.

This clone was counted between two and nine times. The chain combines TRBV28 with TRBJ2-7, with a tentative D call TRBD2 (6 bases). V lost 6 bases and J 4 bases, leaving 16 bases between the germline ends. Looked up from germline, CDR1 is MDHEN and CDR2 is SYDVKM. CDR3 length: 14 amino acids. The CDR3 coding sequence is TGTGCCAGCAGGTACACGGTCGGGGGATACGAGCAGTACTTC. Its protein is CASRYTVGGYEQYF.

This chain joins TRBV5-5 and TRBJ1-1; D unclear. The V end lost 5 bases, the J end lost 1 base, and 6 bases lay between the germline ends. The germline gives CDR1 SGHKS, CDR2 YYEKEE (reference sequence). The CDR3 contains 12 residues. DNA of the CDR3: TGTGCCAGCAGTTCTAGGAACACTGAAGCTTTCTTT. Its translation is CASSSRNTEAFF.

The chain combines TRBV29-1 with TRBJ2-5; TRBD2 matches 15 bases. Germline CDR1 SQVTM, CDR2 ANQGSEA. There are 15 residues in the CDR3. With 6 bases clipped from V and 2 bases from J, the junction kept 4 bases outside the gene matches. The DNA of the CDR3 is TGCAGCGTCGGGACTAGCGGGAGGAAACAAGAGACCCAGTACTTC. Translated: CSVGTSGRKQETQYF.

This chain connects TRBV9 to TRBJ1-5; D is possibly TRBD1 (5 bases). Germline CDR1 SGDLS, CDR2 YYNGEE. The CDR3 is 12 residues long. Trimming pared 4 bases from V and 9 bases from J, leaving 11 bases between. CDR3 residues: CASSKRGGPQHF. CDR3 nucleotide sequence: TGTGCCAGCAGCAAACGGGGGGGGCCCCAGCATTTT.

The chain combines TRBV28 with TRBJ2-7, with 7 bases aligning to TRBD1. Germline CDR1 reads MDHEN; CDR2 reads SYDVKM. Trimming took 8 bases from V and 6 from J; bases not matched to a gene: 10. The CDR3 is 13 residues long. The DNA of the CDR3 is TGTGCCAGCCTCAGGGACAGAGACTTCGAGCAGTACTTC. Residues: CASLRDRDFEQYF.

The CDR3 coding sequence is TGTGCCAGCAGCCCTCTTGGGCAGCTTAACTATGGCTACACCTTC. It specifies CASSPLGQLNYGYTF. The V gene is TRBV14, the J gene TRBJ1-2; D is unclear. Trimming stripped 4 bases from V and 1 base from J, with 13 bases between. Germline loops: CDR1 SGHDN, CDR2 FVKESK. The CDR3 has 15 residues.

The chain is built from TRBV2 and TRBJ2-6; TRBD1 is a possible D gene (6 bases). Germline V lookup: CDR1 SNHLY, CDR2 FYNNEI. The V and J ends lost 5 bases and 0 bases respectively, with 20 bases between them. The CDR3 consists of 19 residues. Written as DNA, the CDR3 is TGTGCCAGCAGTCGGGGCCCAGGCAGGGGAATCTCTGGGGCCAACGTCCTGACTTTC. Translated, it gives CASSRGPGRGISGANVLTF.

The chain is built from TRBV20-1 and TRBJ1-1; 7 bases map to TRBD1. This CDR3 has 14 residues. Per the germline V gene, CDR1 is DFQATT and CDR2 is SNEGSKA (reference sequence). V trimming: 4 bases; J trimming: 0 bases; junction bases outside the gene matches: 5. DNA for the CDR3: TGCAGTGCTATTGACAGGGCCATGAACACTGAAGCTTTCTTT. Its translation is CSAIDRAMNTEAFF.

This clone was detected once. The V and J genes are TRBV27 and TRBJ1-6; 7 nucleotides match TRBD1. Per the germline V gene, CDR1 is MNHEY and CDR2 is SMNVEV (reference sequence). Unmatched junction bases numbered 11, after V lost 8 bases and J lost 7 bases. This CDR3 region has 15 residues. Written as DNA, the CDR3 is TGTGCCAGCGGCCGGGACAGACGGAGGAATTCACCCCTCCACTTT. Protein sequence: CASGRDRRRNSPLHF.

This chain joins TRBV7-2 and TRBJ2-7, with 9 bases fitting TRBD2. The CDR3 has 17 residues. Germline CDR1 SGHTA, CDR2 FQGNSA. V trimming: 5 bases; J trimming: 6 bases; junction bases outside the gene matches: 17. The CDR3: CASSLNTPGLAGGEQYF. The DNA for the CDR3 is TGTGCCAGCAGCCTTAACACACCGGGACTAGCTGGCGGCGAGCAGTACTTC.

This clone was seen just once. For the CDR3, the DNA is TGTGCCAGCAGTTCGAGGATTACTCACTATAATTCACCCCTCCACTTT. This encodes CASSSRITHYNSPLHF. The gene calls are TRBV28 and TRBJ1-6, with no clear D. V was trimmed by 4 bases and J by 3 bases, leaving 13 bases between them. Germline-derived CDR1 and CDR2 are MDHEN and SYDVKM. CDR3 length: 16 amino acids.

A word on this clone: A junction end diverges from the germline sequence, so it may reflect a read error. The chain carries TRBV15 and TRBJ1-5; 9 nucleotides align to TRBD1. CDR3 length: 16 residues. Germline V lookup: CDR1 LNHNV, CDR2 YYDKDF (reference sequence). The CDR3: CATSGETGGGNQPQHF. The CDR3, as DNA: TGTGCCACCAGCGGAGAGACAGGGGGTGGGAATCAGCCCCAGCATTTT.

The chain couples TRBV3-1 (or the pseudogene TRBV3-2) to TRBJ2-7; no clear D gene. Trimming removed 2 bases from V and 5 bases from J, with 13 bases in between. CDR1 LGHDT and CDR2 YNNKEL come from the germline V gene (reference sequence). There are 14 residues in the CDR3. CDR3 nucleotide sequence: TGTGCCAGCAGCCAATCGAGCCCTCGTGACGAGCAGTACTTC. It is translated as CASSQSSPRDEQYF.